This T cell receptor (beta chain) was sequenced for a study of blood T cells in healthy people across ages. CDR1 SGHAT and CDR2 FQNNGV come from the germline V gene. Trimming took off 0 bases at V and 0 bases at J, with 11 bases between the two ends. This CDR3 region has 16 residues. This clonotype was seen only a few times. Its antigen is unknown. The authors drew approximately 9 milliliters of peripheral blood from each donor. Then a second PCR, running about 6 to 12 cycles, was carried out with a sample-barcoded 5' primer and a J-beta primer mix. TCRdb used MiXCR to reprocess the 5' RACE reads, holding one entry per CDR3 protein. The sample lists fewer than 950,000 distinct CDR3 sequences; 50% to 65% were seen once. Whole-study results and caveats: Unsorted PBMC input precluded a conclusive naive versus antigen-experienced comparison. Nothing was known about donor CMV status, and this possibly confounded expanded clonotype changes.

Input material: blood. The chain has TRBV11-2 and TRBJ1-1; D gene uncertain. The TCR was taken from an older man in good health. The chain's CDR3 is CASSLDRYAMNTEAFF. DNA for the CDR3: TGTGCCAGCAGCTTAGATCGGTACGCGATGAACACTGAAGCTTTCTTT.